This T cell receptor beta chain appears in the sequencing data of a study of blood T cell repertoires in COVID-19. The CDR3 is made up of 12 amino acids. The V end was cut by 0 bases, the J end by 6 bases, with 5 bases between. Germline V gene sequence: CDR1 MGHRA, CDR2 YSYEKL. Profiled with immunoSEQ multiplex PCR; TCRdb holds only in-frame clones, not every one. The sample contains about 21,000 clones, 83% of which appear only once. Sequenced sample: peripheral blood. The chain is built from TRBV4-1 and TRBJ1-2; D is uncertain. This receptor was identified in a human donor in a cohort sampled during active COVID-19. The CDR3 loop reads CASSQETHGYTF. The CDR3 region has the DNA TGCGCCAGCAGCCAAGAAACACATGGCTACACCTTC.